The clone carrying this T cell receptor (beta chain) showed up just once. The antigen remains unidentified. The record originates from a study of T cell responses to AZD1222 COVID-19 vaccine. Study-level results: Baseline antibody screening turned up just a handful of seropositive AZD1222 recipients.

The V gene's germline CDR1 is MGHDK and CDR2 SYGVNS. There are 16 residues in the CDR3. V was shortened by 2 bases and J by 0 bases, with 12 bases between the two germline ends. The assay was immunoSEQ multiplex PCR, and TCRdb's table has in-frame clones only and misses some. The data contain more than 250,000 clones, about 92% of them singletons. The sequence was obtained from an adult in good health. The chain links TRBV25-1 to TRBJ2-3, with TRBD2 as a possible D gene (6 bases). The sequencing used peripheral blood, collected on day 0 of AZD1222 vaccination. The CDR3, as DNA: TGTGCCAGCAGTGAACGAGGGGCGGGGAGCACAGATACGCAGTATTTT. It specifies CASSERGAGSTDTQYF.